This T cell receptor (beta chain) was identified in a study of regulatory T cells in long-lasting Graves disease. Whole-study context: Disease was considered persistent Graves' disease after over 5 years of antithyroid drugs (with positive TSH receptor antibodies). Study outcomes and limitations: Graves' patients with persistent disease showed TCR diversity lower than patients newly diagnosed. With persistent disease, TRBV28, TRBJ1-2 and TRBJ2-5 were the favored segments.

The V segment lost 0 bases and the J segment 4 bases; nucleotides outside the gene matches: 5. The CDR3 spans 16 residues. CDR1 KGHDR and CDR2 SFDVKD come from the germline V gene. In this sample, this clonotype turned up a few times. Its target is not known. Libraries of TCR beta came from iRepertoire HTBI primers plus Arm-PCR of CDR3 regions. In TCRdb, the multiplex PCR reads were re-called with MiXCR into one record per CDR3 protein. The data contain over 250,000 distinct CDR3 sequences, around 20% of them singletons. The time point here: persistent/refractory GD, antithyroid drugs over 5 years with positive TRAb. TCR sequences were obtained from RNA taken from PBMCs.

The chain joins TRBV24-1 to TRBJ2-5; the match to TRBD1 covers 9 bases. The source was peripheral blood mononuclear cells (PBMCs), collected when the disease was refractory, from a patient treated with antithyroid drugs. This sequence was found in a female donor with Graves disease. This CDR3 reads CATSDLRDREVETQYF. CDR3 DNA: TGTGCCACCAGTGATTTGCGGGACAGGGAGGTAGAGACCCAGTACTTC.